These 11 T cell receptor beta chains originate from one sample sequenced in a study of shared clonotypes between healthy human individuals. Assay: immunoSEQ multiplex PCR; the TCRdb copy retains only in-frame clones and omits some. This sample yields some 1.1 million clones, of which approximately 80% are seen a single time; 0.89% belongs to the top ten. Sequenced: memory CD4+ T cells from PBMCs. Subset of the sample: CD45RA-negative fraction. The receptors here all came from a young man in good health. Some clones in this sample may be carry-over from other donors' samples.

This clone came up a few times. CDR3 DNA sequence: TGTGCTAGTGGCCTGGACAGATCCTACGAGCAGTACTTC. Translated: CASGLDRSYEQYF. The chain uses TRBV12-5 and TRBJ2-7; D perhaps matches TRBD1 (6 bases). CDR3 length equals 13 residues. Looked up from germline, CDR1 is LGHNT and CDR2 is FRNRAP. V was cut by 6 bases and J by 1 base, with 10 bases left in between.

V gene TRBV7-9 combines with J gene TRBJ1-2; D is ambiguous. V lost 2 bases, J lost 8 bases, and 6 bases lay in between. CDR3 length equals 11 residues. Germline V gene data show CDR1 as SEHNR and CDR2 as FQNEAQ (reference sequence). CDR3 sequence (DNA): TGTGCCAGCAGCTTAAGTTGGGGCTACACCTTC. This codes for CASSLSWGYTF.

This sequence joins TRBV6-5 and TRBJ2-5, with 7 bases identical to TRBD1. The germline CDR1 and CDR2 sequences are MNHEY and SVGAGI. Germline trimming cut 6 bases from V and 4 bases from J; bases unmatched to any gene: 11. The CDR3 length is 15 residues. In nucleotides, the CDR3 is TGTGCCAGCAGACCTTCATCTACAGGGGTAGAGACCCAGTACTTC. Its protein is CASRPSSTGVETQYF.

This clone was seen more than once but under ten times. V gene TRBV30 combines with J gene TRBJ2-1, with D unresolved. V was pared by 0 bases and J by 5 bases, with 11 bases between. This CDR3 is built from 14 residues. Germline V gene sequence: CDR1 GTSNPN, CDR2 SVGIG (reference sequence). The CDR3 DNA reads TGTGCCTGGAGTGTACAGCTCACGGACAATGAGCAGTTCTTC. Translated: CAWSVQLTDNEQFF.

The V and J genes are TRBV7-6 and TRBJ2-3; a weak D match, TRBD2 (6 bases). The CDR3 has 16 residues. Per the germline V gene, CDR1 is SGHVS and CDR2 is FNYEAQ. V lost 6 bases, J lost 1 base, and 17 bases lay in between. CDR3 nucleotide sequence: TGTGCCAGCAGTGTCGGCGGCGGGGTTGGCACAGATACGCAGTATTTT. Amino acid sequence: CASSVGGGVGTDTQYF.

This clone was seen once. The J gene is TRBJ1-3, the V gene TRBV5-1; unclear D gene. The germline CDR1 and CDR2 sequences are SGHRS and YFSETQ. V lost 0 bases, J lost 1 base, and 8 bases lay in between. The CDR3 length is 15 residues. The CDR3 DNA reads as TGCGCCAGCAGCTTGGAACCTGGATCTGGAAACACCATATATTTT. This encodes CASSLEPGSGNTIYF.

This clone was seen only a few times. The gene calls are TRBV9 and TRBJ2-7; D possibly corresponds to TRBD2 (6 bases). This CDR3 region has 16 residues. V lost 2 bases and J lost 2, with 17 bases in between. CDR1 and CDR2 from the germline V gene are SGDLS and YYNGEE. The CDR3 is CASSVGIAGQPYEQYF. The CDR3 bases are TGTGCCAGCAGCGTTGGGATCGCGGGGCAGCCCTACGAGCAGTACTTC.

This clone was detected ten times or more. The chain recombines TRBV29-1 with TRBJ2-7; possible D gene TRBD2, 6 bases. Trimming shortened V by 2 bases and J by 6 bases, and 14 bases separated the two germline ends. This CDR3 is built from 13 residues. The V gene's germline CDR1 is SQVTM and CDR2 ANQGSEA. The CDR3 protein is CSVERGRRGEQYF. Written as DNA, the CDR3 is TGCAGCGTTGAACGCGGCAGGAGGGGCGAGCAGTACTTC.

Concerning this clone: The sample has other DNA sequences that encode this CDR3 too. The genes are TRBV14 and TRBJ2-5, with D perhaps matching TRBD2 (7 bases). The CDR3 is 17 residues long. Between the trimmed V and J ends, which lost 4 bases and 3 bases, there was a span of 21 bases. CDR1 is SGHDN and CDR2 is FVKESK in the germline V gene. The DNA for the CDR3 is TGTGCCAGCAGCCTCCTGATGAGCACAGGGAGGGAAGAGACCCAGTACTTC. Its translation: CASSLLMSTGREETQYF.

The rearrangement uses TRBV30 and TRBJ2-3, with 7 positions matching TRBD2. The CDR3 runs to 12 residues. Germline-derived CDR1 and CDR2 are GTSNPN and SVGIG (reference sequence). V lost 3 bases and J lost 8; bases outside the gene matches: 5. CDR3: CAWSVTGGTQYF. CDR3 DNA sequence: TGTGCCTGGAGCGTAACGGGGGGTACGCAGTATTTT.

CDR3 bases: TGTGCCAGCGGAGCGACTAGCAGACAAGAGACCCAGTACTTC. The encoded protein is CASGATSRQETQYF. The J gene is TRBJ2-5, the V gene TRBV9; 7 positions match TRBD2. This CDR3 is 14 amino acids long. V was clipped by 7 bases and J by 2 bases; unmatched bases: 8. CDR1 is SGDLS and CDR2 is YYNGEE in the germline V gene.